This T cell receptor (beta chain) was identified in a study of cytomegalovirus exposure and HLA in healthy donors. PCR amplification relied on 60 Vbeta primers (plus 13 Jbeta primers). The assay was immunoSEQ multiplex PCR, and TCRdb's table has in-frame clones only and misses some. This sample has 110,000 or so clones; around 73% occur once, and the top ten carry 5.4%. The source of this sequence is a woman in her 30s in good health and CMV-seropositive. Sequencing used PBMCs.

CDR3 nucleotides: TGTGCCAGCTCACGTGGGGGGACCCTGAACACTGAAGCTTTCTTT. Its translation: CASSRGGTLNTEAFF. This rearrangement joins TRBV18 to TRBJ1-1; possibly TRBD1 for D (5 bases). The V end was cut by 4 bases, the J end by 0 bases, with 12 bases between. The CDR3 has 15 residues. Germline V gives CDR1 KGHSH, CDR2 LQKENI.